This is a list of T cell receptor beta chains from one sample in a study of low-dose radiotherapy and immunotherapy resistance in tumors. TCRdb re-called the reads through MiXCR, storing one row per CDR3 protein. This repertoire shows roughly 54,000 distinct CDR3 sequences, approximately 25% found once; its top ten account for around 6%. The sequences come from PBMCs, collected before treatment. The receptor source for this set is a male donor with prostate cancer. The conserved cysteine and the conserved F or W are not part of the CDR3 here. Fields, in order: V gene, J gene, clone size, CDR3 protein. Not every row has a clone size; where given, it reads once, few, many or a size class.

V gene: TRBV11-3
J gene: TRBJ2-3
clone size: many
CDR3 protein: ASSSSHNPTDTQY

V gene: TRBV5-1
J gene: TRBJ1-5
clone size: NA
CDR3 protein: ASSTSAGGNQPQH

V gene: TRBV30
J gene: TRBJ2-7
clone size: many
CDR3 protein: AWSTTDYEQY

V gene: TRBV6-5
J gene: TRBJ1-2
clone size: many
CDR3 protein: ASSYTANYGYT

V gene: TRBV28
J gene: TRBJ2-2
clone size: NA
CDR3 protein: ASSFMGLTGELF

V gene: TRBV6-5
J gene: TRBJ2-5
clone size: many
CDR3 protein: ASSYSMWEETQY

V gene: TRBV6-2/TRBV6-3
J gene: TRBJ2-7
clone size: NA
CDR3 protein: ASSRDRGTGYEQY

V gene: TRBV20-1
J gene: TRBJ2-1
clone size: many
CDR3 protein: SALLTDYNEQF

V gene: TRBV11-1
J gene: TRBJ1-1
clone size: NA
CDR3 protein: ASSFLEPHTEAF

V gene: TRBV5-1
J gene: TRBJ2-7
clone size: NA
CDR3 protein: ASSLETQGPLAPYEQY

V gene: TRBV6-2/TRBV6-3
J gene: TRBJ2-1
clone size: NA
CDR3 protein: ASRFTDRVPF

V gene: TRBV5-1
J gene: TRBJ2-1
clone size: NA
CDR3 protein: ASSDGTSGDEQF

V gene: TRBV4-1
J gene: TRBJ1-4
clone size: many
CDR3 protein: ASSRTVHEKLF